These T cell receptor beta chains were read from a single sample in a study of cytomegalovirus exposure and HLA in healthy donors. Method: immunoSEQ multiplex PCR; TCRdb's copy keeps in-frame clones and lacks some. The table has 130,000 to 150,000 clones, 87% seen once. The source material was PBMCs. These TCRs come from a young man in good health and CMV-seropositive. Each CDR3 is given with its conserved first and last residue.

v_call: TRBV6-5; j_call: TRBJ1-6; cdr3_aa: CASSYSDRANSPLHF
v_call: TRBV28; j_call: TRBJ1-2; cdr3_aa: CASSSPNSYGYTF
v_call: TRBV11-2; j_call: TRBJ2-3; cdr3_aa: CASSLLAGGTDTQYF
v_call: TRBV5-6; j_call: TRBJ2-7; cdr3_aa: CASSLAGGSYEQYF
v_call: TRBV30; j_call: TRBJ2-7; cdr3_aa: CAWSDRAYEQYF
v_call: TRBV19; j_call: TRBJ2-7; cdr3_aa: CASSTGTGGSYEQYF
v_call: TRBV6-1; j_call: TRBJ2-2; cdr3_aa: CASRGPQGDTGELFF
v_call: TRBV18; j_call: TRBJ1-1; cdr3_aa: CASSPQTGNTEAFF
v_call: TRBV27; j_call: TRBJ1-2; cdr3_aa: CASSPSGGRGGYTF
v_call: TRBV15; j_call: TRBJ2-7; cdr3_aa: CATSRAGTGSEQYF
v_call: TRBV19; j_call: TRBJ1-5; cdr3_aa: CASTGSDLFDSNQPQHF
v_call: TRBV9; j_call: TRBJ2-7; cdr3_aa: CASSGGGSSYEQYF
v_call: TRBV5-1; j_call: TRBJ1-4; cdr3_aa: CASSLARDSNEKLFF
v_call: TRBV29-1; j_call: TRBJ2-5; cdr3_aa: CSVGPNRVETQYF
v_call: TRBV7-8; j_call: TRBJ2-7; cdr3_aa: CASSGREIPAEQYF
v_call: TRBV27; j_call: TRBJ1-2; cdr3_aa: CASSSTGHGYTF
v_call: TRBV27; j_call: TRBJ1-3; cdr3_aa: CASSPTGQGPGNTIYF
v_call: TRBV7-9; j_call: TRBJ2-3; cdr3_aa: CASSPSGVADTQYF
v_call: TRBV19; j_call: TRBJ1-6; cdr3_aa: CASGQGSNSPLHF
v_call: TRBV7-2; j_call: TRBJ1-1; cdr3_aa: CASKQGSDTEAFF
v_call: TRBV5-1; j_call: TRBJ1-4; cdr3_aa: CASSLGGEGEKLFF
v_call: TRBV7-8; j_call: TRBJ2-7; cdr3_aa: CASSLGESSYEQYF
v_call: TRBV14; j_call: TRBJ2-3; cdr3_aa: CASSHTADTQYF
v_call: TRBV4-1; j_call: TRBJ1-4; cdr3_aa: CASSLPYKEKLFF
v_call: TRBV5-1; j_call: TRBJ2-1; cdr3_aa: CASAEMGLAENNEQFF
v_call: TRBV12-5; j_call: TRBJ2-3; cdr3_aa: CASGLDPGLAGGRDTQYF
v_call: TRBV5-4; j_call: TRBJ2-7; cdr3_aa: CASSATARIPYEQYF
v_call: TRBV6-4; j_call: TRBJ2-1; cdr3_aa: CASSSSSGTGGNNEQFF
v_call: TRBV7-2; j_call: TRBJ2-3; cdr3_aa: CASSLRRGPPTDTQYF
v_call: TRBV18; j_call: TRBJ1-1; cdr3_aa: CASSPGGRVNTEAFF
v_call: TRBV9; j_call: TRBJ2-1; cdr3_aa: CASSVGGGLSYNEQFF
v_call: TRBV5-1; j_call: TRBJ2-1; cdr3_aa: CASSLSGGINEQFF
v_call: TRBV5-1; j_call: TRBJ2-2; cdr3_aa: CASSLGQGEGGELFF
v_call: TRBV7-9; j_call: TRBJ2-2; cdr3_aa: CASRLAGTGELFF
v_call: TRBV4-1; j_call: TRBJ2-1; cdr3_aa: CASSQVGLASNEQFF
v_call: TRBV4-1; j_call: TRBJ1-5; cdr3_aa: CASSQGRRGFQPQHF
v_call: TRBV5-1; j_call: TRBJ2-7; cdr3_aa: CASGLDARATAYEQYF
v_call: TRBV15; j_call: TRBJ1-2; cdr3_aa: CATSRDMGGRGYTF
v_call: TRBV5-1; j_call: TRBJ2-7; cdr3_aa: CASRDSLRLYEQYF
v_call: TRBV30; j_call: TRBJ2-2; cdr3_aa: CAWSVAGPRGELFF
v_call: TRBV5-6; j_call: TRBJ1-1; cdr3_aa: CASSLGEGHTEAFF
v_call: TRBV12-5; j_call: TRBJ2-7; cdr3_aa: CASGLGTSGRYRIRQYF
v_call: TRBV5-1; j_call: TRBJ1-4; cdr3_aa: CASSLGTGGDEKLFF
v_call: TRBV5-1; j_call: TRBJ1-5; cdr3_aa: CASSLGTGDQPQHF
v_call: TRBV2; j_call: TRBJ2-7; cdr3_aa: CASSEGQGVDEQYF
v_call: TRBV27; j_call: TRBJ1-1; cdr3_aa: CASSLSSGWQQNTEAFF
v_call: TRBV28; j_call: TRBJ2-4; cdr3_aa: CASSSTGVAKNIQYF
v_call: TRBV4-1; j_call: TRBJ2-7; cdr3_aa: CASSHPGTGDSEQYF
v_call: TRBV2; j_call: TRBJ1-5; cdr3_aa: CASSEASGFQPQHF
v_call: TRBV11-2; j_call: TRBJ2-2; cdr3_aa: CASSPLGVSGTGELFF
v_call: TRBV4-1; j_call: TRBJ1-5; cdr3_aa: CASSQGIGQTGDDPNQPQHF
v_call: TRBV10-3; j_call: TRBJ2-7; cdr3_aa: CAIKGTGTGYEQYF